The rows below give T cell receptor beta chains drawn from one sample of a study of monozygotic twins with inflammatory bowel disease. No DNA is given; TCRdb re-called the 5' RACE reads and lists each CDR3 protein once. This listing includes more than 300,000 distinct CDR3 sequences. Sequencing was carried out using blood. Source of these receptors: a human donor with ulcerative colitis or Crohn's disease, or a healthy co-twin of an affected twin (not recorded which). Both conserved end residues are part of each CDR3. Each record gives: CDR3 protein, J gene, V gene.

CASSSGGGENEQFF | TRBJ2-1 | TRBV5-1
CASSSYGTGGYEQYF | TRBJ2-7 | TRBV27
CRDPNGSTHNEQFF | TRBJ2-1 | TRBV20-1
CASSQEGAPGSPLHF | TRBJ1-6 | TRBV4-1
CASSPSAYEQYF | TRBJ2-7 | TRBV9
CASSLEGLSSNEQFF | TRBJ2-1 | TRBV5-1
CASSLRGYSYEQYF | TRBJ2-7 | TRBV5-1
CAISEDGRRFVAVF | TRBJ2-1 | TRBV10-3
CASSPPGQGGTGTQYF | TRBJ2-3 | TRBV18
CASSSRGRLEQYF | TRBJ2-7 | TRBV7-9
CASSFVGQGEAFF | TRBJ1-1 | TRBV7-3
CASSLHRGMNTEAFF | TRBJ1-1 | TRBV27
CATSRGAGSYNEQFF | TRBJ2-1 | TRBV15
CASSPRMVMRNQPQHF | TRBJ1-5 | TRBV19
CASSQGIPVGGLFF | TRBJ2-2 | TRBV4-1
CASSYRGGEVDTQYF | TRBJ2-3 | TRBV6-5
CASSQIDQETQYF | TRBJ2-5 | TRBV4-2
CASSLENYGYTF | TRBJ1-2 | TRBV5-1
CASSLQSASSYEQYF | TRBJ2-7 | TRBV7-2
CAISGAVYNEQFF | TRBJ2-1 | TRBV10-3
CASSLVTGPNQPQHF | TRBJ1-5 | TRBV7-8
CASRHSGQQYEQYF | TRBJ2-7 | TRBV3-1
CASSLLGGGGETQYF | TRBJ2-5 | TRBV7-7
CASSLAQSKGEQYF | TRBJ2-7 | TRBV5-1
CSAESGGAPNTDTQYF | TRBJ2-3 | TRBV20-1
CASSPEAFGELFF | TRBJ2-2 | TRBV5-1
CASSANRDPNQPQHF | TRBJ1-5 | TRBV6-1
CASSLEQGMDEKLFF | TRBJ1-4 | TRBV12-3/TRBV12-4
CASSQDRSYGYTF | TRBJ1-2 | TRBV4-1
CASSQTGTGYNEQFF | TRBJ2-1 | TRBV9
CASSPSRGGTGELFF | TRBJ2-2 | TRBV5-1
CASSSGLHNSYEQYF | TRBJ2-7 | TRBV11-1
CASSLGGTSYNEQFF | TRBJ2-1 | TRBV5-1
CASSLRAGTGDYGYTF | TRBJ1-2 | TRBV7-2
CASSAPGPQSYEQYF | TRBJ2-7 | TRBV7-9
CASSEALPGMGYNEQFF | TRBJ2-1 | TRBV2
CASRPQGLAGGNEQFF | TRBJ2-1 | TRBV27
CSASPTGGSSNQPQHF | TRBJ1-5 | TRBV20-1
CASSPDLFTFHYEQYF | TRBJ2-7 | TRBV6-2/TRBV6-3
CASSQGSNSNQPQHF | TRBJ1-5 | TRBV4-1
CASSYGTYYEQYF | TRBJ2-7 | TRBV6-6
CASRKTGTGNEKLFF | TRBJ1-4 | TRBV7-9
CAWSVREGANGYTF | TRBJ1-2 | TRBV30
CASSLPNRGYSWTGPNTGELFF | TRBJ2-2 | TRBV5-6
CASSLVVPLDYGYTF | TRBJ1-2 | TRBV12-3/TRBV12-4
CASSRSSDPGMGLRSPLHF | TRBJ1-6 | TRBV27
CASSYLAGGGNEQFF | TRBJ2-1 | TRBV5-1
CSASDPGLATYNEQFF | TRBJ2-1 | TRBV20-1
CSASVLAGGLISYNEQFF | TRBJ2-1 | TRBV20-1
CASAKGTALSYNEQFF | TRBJ2-1 | TRBV12-3/TRBV12-4
CASSKSPGHYGYTF | TRBJ1-2 | TRBV7-8
CASSPRDRGSLAGYTF | TRBJ1-2 | TRBV5-1